Presented here are 6 T cell receptor beta chains from one specimen sequenced in a study of T cell repertoires in cytomegalovirus infection. Their antigens are not known. From the reads, TCRdb called clonotypes with MiXCR, one entry per CDR3 protein. The data hold fewer than 650,000 distinct CDR3 sequences, with over 35% observed a single time. Material: cultured PBMCs, obtained from culture after CMV antigen stimulation. The origin of the receptors is a human donor in good health (CMV status not recorded). Some clones in this sample may be carry-over from other donors' samples.

The chain carries TRBV7-2 and TRBJ1-3; possibly TRBD1 for D (6 bases). The ends were cut back, 5 bases at V and 0 bases at J, with 17 bases in the middle. Germline V gene data show CDR1 as SGHTA and CDR2 as FQGNSA. This CDR3 comprises 17 residues. The CDR3: CASSRAGAASSGNTIYF. The CDR3 DNA reads TGTGCCAGCAGCCGGGCAGGGGCGGCTAGCTCTGGAAACACCATATATTTT.

The rearrangement uses TRBV28 and TRBJ1-3, with no clear D. The CDR3 has 16 amino acids. V lost 7 bases and J lost 3, with 19 bases in between. In germline, CDR1 is MDHEN, CDR2 SYDVKM. The CDR3 loop reads CASILPVAVHGNTIYF. CDR3 DNA sequence: TGTGCCAGCATCCTGCCGGTGGCAGTCCATGGAAACACCATATATTTT.

Comments on this clonotype: It may be a read error: a sequence one base away is much more abundant. The rearrangement uses TRBV7-2 and TRBJ2-1, with TRBD2 matching 9 bases. CDR3 length: 16 residues. Losses at the gene ends were 1 base for V and 9 bases for J; bases not matched to a gene: 10. CDR1 is SGHTA and CDR2 is FQGNSA in the germline V gene. In nucleotides, the CDR3 is TGTGCCAGCAGCTTAGTGGCGGGAGGGGGCAGGGGTGAGCAGTTCTTC. Its translation: CASSLVAGGGRGEQFF.

Only one count was recorded for this clonotype. CDR3 nucleotide sequence: TGTGCCAGCAGTTCGCGGGACACGGCTTACGAGCAGTACTTC. Residues: CASSSRDTAYEQYF. The rearrangement links TRBV28 to TRBJ2-7; D is perhaps TRBD1 or TRBD2 (6 bases each). The V and J ends lost 4 bases and 4 bases respectively, with 14 bases between them. Germline values: CDR1 MDHEN, CDR2 SYDVKM. The CDR3 contains 14 residues.

This clonotype was found a few times. This chain uses TRBV28 with TRBJ2-7; 7 bases align to TRBD1. V lost 7 bases and J lost 0; bases outside the gene matches: 6. CDR1 MDHEN and CDR2 SYDVKM come from the germline V gene. CDR3 length: 14 residues. For the CDR3, the DNA is TGTGCCAGCACCAAGACAGGGAACTCCTACGAGCAGTACTTC. Translating gives CASTKTGNSYEQYF.

As DNA, the CDR3 is TGTGCCAGCAGTGGGCATTTAATCAATCAGCCCCAGCATTTT. The encoded protein is CASSGHLINQPQHF. The chain links TRBV6-6 to TRBJ1-5; D not certain. This CDR3 comprises 14 residues. V shed 5 bases and J shed 3 bases, with 11 bases lying between them. Germline CDR1 and CDR2: MNHNY and SVGAGI (reference sequence).